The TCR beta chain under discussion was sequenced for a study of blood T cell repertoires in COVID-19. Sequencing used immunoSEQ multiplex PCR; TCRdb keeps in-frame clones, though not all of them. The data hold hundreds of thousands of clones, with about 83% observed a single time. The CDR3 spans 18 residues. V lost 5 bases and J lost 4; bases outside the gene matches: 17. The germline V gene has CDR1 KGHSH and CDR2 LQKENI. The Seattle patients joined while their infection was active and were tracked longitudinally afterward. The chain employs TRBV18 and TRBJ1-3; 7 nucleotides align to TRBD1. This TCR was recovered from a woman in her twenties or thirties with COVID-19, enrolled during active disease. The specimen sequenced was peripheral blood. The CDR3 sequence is CASSMINLSGTAGNTIYF. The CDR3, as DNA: TGTGCCAGCTCAATGATCAATTTATCCGGGACAGCCGGAAACACCATATATTTT.